The clone carrying this TCR beta chain was picked up one time. Responders labeled with CFSE (roughly 200,000) were plated with roughly 200,000 irradiated, violet-dye-labeled stimulators. After mixed lymphocyte reaction, dividing CD4+ and CD8+ responder T cells were sorted. There are 14 residues in the CDR3. Germline V gene sequence: CDR1 KGHSH, CDR2 LQKENI. Trimming pared 3 bases from V and 4 bases from J, leaving 12 bases between. This sample was included in a study of graft-versus-host responses after intestinal transplantation. Whole-study context: Induction with anti-thymocyte globulin, then tacrolimus and steroids for 2 to 3 years, was given to all recipients.

Profiled with immunoSEQ multiplex PCR; TCRdb holds only in-frame clones, not every one. This table has approximately 21,000 clones, 55% to 70% appearing once. Whole-study results and caveats: Association was observed between peak circulating GvH clone levels and early post-transplant HvG declines.

The V and J genes are TRBV18 and TRBJ1-1; weak D call: TRBD1 (5 bases). The receptor was isolated from a human patient who received an intestinal transplant. This specimen consisted of alloreactive CD4+ T cells from a mixed lymphocyte reaction culture, obtained before intestinal transplant. Subset denoted: CFSE-low proliferating T cells sorted from approximately six-day pre-transplant mixed lymphocyte reaction (GvH or HvG direction). CDR3 DNA: TGTGCCAGCTCACCGTTTTCGGGGGGCACTGAAGCTTTCTTT. This translates into CASSPFSGGTEAFF.